This T cell receptor beta chain was sequenced in a study of chemoradiotherapy in HPV16-positive cancers. Germline CDR1 and CDR2: SGHTA and FQGNSA. This CDR3 has 14 residues. V was pared by 4 bases and J by 3 bases, with 3 bases of the junction left unmatched. Using immunoSEQ multiplex PCR, the repertoire was profiled, and TCRdb retains in-frame clones only, with some absent. The sample contains over 1,200 clones, about four fifths of which appear only once. The origin of this receptor is a human donor with HPV-associated anogenital cancer. The chain couples TRBV7-2 to TRBJ2-7; 10 nucleotides align to TRBD2. This specimen consisted of tumor tissue, obtained from a patient who underwent chemoradiotherapy. CDR3: CASSSQRGGYEQYF. The CDR3 bases are TGTGCCAGCAGCTCCCAGCGGGGGGGCTACGAGCAGTACTTC.